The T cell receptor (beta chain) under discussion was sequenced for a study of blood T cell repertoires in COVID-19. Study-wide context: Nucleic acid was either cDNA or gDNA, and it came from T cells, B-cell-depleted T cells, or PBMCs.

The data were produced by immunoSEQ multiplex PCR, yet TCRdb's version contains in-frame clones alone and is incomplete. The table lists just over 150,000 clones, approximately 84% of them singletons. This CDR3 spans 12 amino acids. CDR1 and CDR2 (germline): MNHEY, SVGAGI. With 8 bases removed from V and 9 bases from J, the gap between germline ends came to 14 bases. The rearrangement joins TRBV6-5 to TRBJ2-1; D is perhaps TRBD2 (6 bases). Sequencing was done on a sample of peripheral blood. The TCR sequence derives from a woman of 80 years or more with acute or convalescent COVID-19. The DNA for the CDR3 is TGTGCCAGCGAGTCGGGGGAAGGTGAGCAGTTCTTC. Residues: CASESGEGEQFF.